The text below deals with one T cell receptor (beta chain). This sample is part of a study of blood T cell repertoires in COVID-19. Methods used by the authors: Scientists estimated how many nucleated cells there were by amplifying reference gene primers. Sequencing used immunoSEQ multiplex PCR; TCRdb keeps in-frame clones, though not all of them. V and J calls and clone size are those listed in that table; D and trimming were worked out from the DNA. Seen here are tens of thousands of clones, approximately 86% observed once, and the top ten hold roughly 3%. The CDR3 totals 16 residues. Germline CDR1 reads SGHRS; CDR2 reads YFSETQ. The V segment lost 6 bases and the J segment 2 bases; nucleotides outside the gene matches: 11.

The chain carries TRBV5-1 and TRBJ2-1, with 7 bases that match TRBD2. The TCR originated in a man aged 45-60 years with active COVID-19. Sequenced sample: peripheral blood. CDR3 bases: TGCGCCAGCACCCTAGGGGCGGGAGAGGCCTACAATGAGCAGTTCTTC. This sequence encodes CASTLGAGEAYNEQFF.